This TCR beta chain was recovered during a study of blood T cell repertoires in COVID-19. Study background: Spain, Italy and the United States supplied samples that represented acute and convalescent COVID-19.

Sequencing used immunoSEQ multiplex PCR; TCRdb keeps in-frame clones, though not all of them. The sample carries a few hundred thousand clones, more than 80% recorded once. Participant-given clinical history determined each cohort assignment. CDR3 length equals 14 residues. The V gene lost 5 bases and the J gene lost 3 bases, with 14 bases spanning the gap. Germline CDR1 MNHEY, CDR2 SVGAGI. This chain connects TRBV6-5 to TRBJ2-7; D might be TRBD1 (6 bases). The sequenced sample was PBMCs or T cells enriched from blood (not recorded which). The TCR sequence derives from a woman aged 18-30 years who had recovered from COVID-19. The DNA of the CDR3 is TGTGCCAGCAGTCCATCGGACAGAGGCTACGAGCAGTACTTC. Amino acid sequence: CASSPSDRGYEQYF.